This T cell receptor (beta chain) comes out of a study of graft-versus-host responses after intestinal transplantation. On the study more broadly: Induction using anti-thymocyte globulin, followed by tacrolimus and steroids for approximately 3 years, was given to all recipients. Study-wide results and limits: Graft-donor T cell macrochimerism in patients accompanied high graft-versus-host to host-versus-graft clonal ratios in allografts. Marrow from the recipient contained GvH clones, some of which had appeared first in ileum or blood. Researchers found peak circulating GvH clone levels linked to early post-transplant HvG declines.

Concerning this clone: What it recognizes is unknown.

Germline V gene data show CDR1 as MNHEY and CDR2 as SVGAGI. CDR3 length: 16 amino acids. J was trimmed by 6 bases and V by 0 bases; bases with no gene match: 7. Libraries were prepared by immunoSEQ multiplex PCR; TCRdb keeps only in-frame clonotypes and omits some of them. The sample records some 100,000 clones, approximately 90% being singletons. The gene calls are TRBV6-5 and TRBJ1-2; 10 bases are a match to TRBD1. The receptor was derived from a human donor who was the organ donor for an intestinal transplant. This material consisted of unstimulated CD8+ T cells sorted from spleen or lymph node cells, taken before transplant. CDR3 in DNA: TGTGCCAGCAGTTACTCAGAGACAGGGGGCATCGATGGCTACACCTTC. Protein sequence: CASSYSETGGIDGYTF.